The entry below gives a single T cell receptor beta chain sequence along with its context. Its antigen is currently unknown. V lost 6 bases and J lost 2, with 19 bases in between. Germline CDR1 reads ENHRY; CDR2 reads SYGVKD. The length of the CDR3 is 16 residues. Each CDR3 protein is one row after TCRdb ran MiXCR on the reads. Of 75,000 to 100,000 distinct CDR3 sequences in the sample, 25% to 35% were seen once. The data belong to a study of T cell repertoires in cytomegalovirus infection. About the study: HLA-C-restricted CMV epitopes, recently identified, and well-studied HLA-B-restricted ones were used by the study. Matching HLA type, along with CMV infection, was indicated by public TCR beta signatures.

Study findings and constraints: Carriers of CMV plus the relevant HLA were identified by cumulative public TCR beta family frequency. Ex vivo responses were dominated by HLA-C-restricted CMV-specific TCR beta clonotypes.

This chain connects TRBV10-3 to TRBJ2-5, with D unresolved. This TCR came from a human donor in good health (CMV status not recorded). Some clones in this sample may be carry-over from other donors' samples. The sample in question was CD8+ T cells from cultured PBMCs, obtained from culture after CMV antigen stimulation. The CDR3 spells CAIRPGPPNGQETQYF. In nucleotides, the CDR3 is TGTGCCATCAGGCCCGGGCCCCCAAATGGGCAAGAGACCCAGTACTTC.